The 24 T cell receptor beta chains in this list originate from one sample, sequenced in a study of CD4 T cells in relation to SARS-CoV-2 and coronaviruses. The data were produced by immunoSEQ multiplex PCR, yet TCRdb's version contains in-frame clones alone and is incomplete. The sample includes about 36,000 clones, approximately 80% of them seen just once. Their antigens remain unidentified. Sequencing was carried out using naive CD4+ T cells from PBMCs, cultured in vitro. As to subset: naive CD4+ T cells isolated by negative enrichment. These receptor sequences come from an adult with COVID-19.

J is TRBJ2-1 and V is TRBV7-2; 7 positions match TRBD2. Trimming removed 1 base from V and 4 bases from J; junction bases left unmatched: 4. In germline, CDR1 is SGHTA, CDR2 FQGNSA. The CDR3 has 15 amino acids. The CDR3 DNA reads TGTGCCAGCAGCTTAGGTAGCGGGTGGTACAATGAGCAGTTCTTC. Amino acid sequence: CASSLGSGWYNEQFF.

This clone was detected once. The chain joins TRBV7-2 to TRBJ1-6; D possibly corresponds to TRBD1 (5 bases). This CDR3 region has 17 residues. V lost 5 bases, J lost 4 bases, and 18 bases lay in between. The V gene's germline CDR1 is SGHTA and CDR2 FQGNSA. The CDR3 here is CASSPRGFTTYNSPLHF. The CDR3 DNA reads TGTGCCAGCAGCCCCCGGGGGTTTACTACGTATAATTCACCCCTCCACTTT.

CDR3 sequence (DNA): TGTGCCAGCAGCTCCTCGGGACTAGCGGATAGAGCAGATACGCAGTATTTT. It yields the protein CASSSSGLADRADTQYF. V gene TRBV7-2 combines with J gene TRBJ2-3; 11 bases are a match to TRBD2. Germline trimming cut 4 bases from V and 4 bases from J; bases unmatched to any gene: 10. CDR3 length: 17 amino acids. CDR1 is SGHTA and CDR2 is FQGNSA in the germline V gene.

This chain joins TRBV11-2 and TRBJ2-7; tentatively, D is TRBD2 (5 bases). The V and J ends lost 3 bases and 3 bases respectively, with 9 bases between them. The CDR3 spans 13 residues. Per the germline V gene, CDR1 is SGHAT and CDR2 is FQNNGV. The CDR3 here is CASSFAGNYEQYF. The CDR3 DNA reads TGTGCCAGCAGCTTTGCCGGGAACTACGAGCAGTACTTC. Full variable domain (outside the CDR3, taken from reference TRBV11-2 and TRBJ2-7): EAGVAQSPRYKIIEKRQSVAFWCNPISGHATLYWYQQILGQGPKLLIQFQNNGVVDDSQLPKDRFSAERLKGVDSTLKIQPAKLEDSAVYLCASSFAGNYEQYFGPGTRLTVT.

This clone appeared a single time. The J gene is TRBJ2-3, the V gene TRBV11-3; 10 nucleotides match TRBD2. Losses at the gene ends were 3 bases for V and 6 bases for J; bases not matched to a gene: 9. The CDR3 extends over 16 amino acids. Germline CDR1 SGHNT, CDR2 YENEEA. The CDR3 coding sequence is TGTGCCAGCAGCTTTTCGGCTAGCGGGAGTGGGGATACGCAGTATTTT. Translation gives CASSFSASGSGDTQYF.

This clone was counted between two and nine times. The rearrangement uses TRBV6-4 and TRBJ2-3; TRBD2 agrees at 7 bases. The CDR3 runs to 14 residues. Germline values: CDR1 MRHNA, CDR2 SNTAGT. Trimming took 0 bases from V and 3 from J; bases not matched to a gene: 0. CDR3 protein: CASSDSRETDTQYF. The CDR3 DNA reads TGTGCCAGCAGTGACTCGCGGGAGACAGATACGCAGTATTTT.

V and J are TRBV9 and TRBJ2-2; the match to TRBD2 covers 12 bases. The CDR3 totals 18 residues. J gave up 5 bases and V 3 bases, and 11 bases lay outside the gene matches. CDR1 and CDR2 from the germline V gene are SGDLS and YYNGEE. Here the CDR3 reads CASSARLAGVEGTGELFF. As DNA, the CDR3 is TGTGCCAGCAGCGCGAGACTAGCGGGGGTGGAGGGAACCGGGGAGCTGTTTTTT.

The chain joins TRBV6-5 to TRBJ2-1; TRBD1 is a possible D gene (5 bases). V was shortened by 6 bases and J by 10 bases, with 10 bases between the two germline ends. The CDR3 has 11 amino acids. In germline, CDR1 is MNHEY, CDR2 SVGAGI. CDR3 amino acids: CASSRQGEQFF. The CDR3 bases are TGTGCCAGCAGCCGTCAGGGAGAGCAGTTCTTC.

The chain combines TRBV1 with TRBJ1-1. TRBV1 corresponds to a pseudogene. This CDR3 is 17 amino acids long. For the CDR3, the DNA is TGCACCAGCAGCCCCTCTGCTGGGGAAGCGAAGGCCACTGAAGCTTTCTTT. It yields the protein CTSSPSAGEAKATEAFF.

The chain employs TRBV10-2 and TRBJ2-1, with D perhaps given as TRBD1 or TRBD2 (5 bases each). The CDR3 has 15 amino acids. Germline assignment: CDR1 WSHSY and CDR2 SAAADI. V lost 6 bases and J lost 0, with 12 bases in between. The CDR3 sequence is CASRGVAGSYNEQFF. The CDR3 DNA reads TGCGCCAGCAGAGGGGTGGCGGGCTCCTACAATGAGCAGTTCTTC.

The chain combines TRBV10-3 with TRBJ2-1, with 7 bases matching TRBD2. With V trimmed by 4 bases and J by 8 bases, 14 bases remained unmatched. CDR3 size: 16 residues. CDR1 and CDR2 (germline): ENHRY, SYGVKD. CDR3 sequence (DNA): TGTGCCATCAGTGGCCCAGCGGGGACGTCCACTCATGAGCAGTTCTTC. Encoded protein: CAISGPAGTSTHEQFF.

The chain uses TRBV12-3 or TRBV12-4 and TRBJ1-2; no clear D gene. V was cut by 6 bases and J by 4 bases, with 12 bases left in between. CDR3 size: 13 residues. The CDR3 region is CASSGRWGYGYTF. In DNA form, the CDR3 reads TGTGCCAGCAGCGGGCGGTGGGGCTATGGCTACACCTTC.

The chain has TRBV11-2 and TRBJ2-7; D unclear. There are 14 residues in the CDR3. V was clipped by 3 bases and J by 3 bases, with 12 bases between them. CDR1 and CDR2 from the germline V gene are SGHAT and FQNNGV. Here the CDR3 DNA reads TGTGCCAGCAGCTTTGCATCTAGACACTACGAGCAGTACTTC. It translates to CASSFASRHYEQYF.

J is TRBJ2-3 and V is TRBV5-3; D unresolved. TRBV5-3 carries the ORF label, with uncertain function. Trimming took 4 bases from V and 1 from J, leaving 13 bases between them. The CDR3 spans 15 residues. The CDR3 reads CARSPTYGGTDTQYF. CDR3 coding DNA: TGTGCCAGAAGCCCGACCTATGGCGGCACAGATACGCAGTATTTT.

This clone was picked up one time. This chain uses TRBV25-1 with TRBJ2-5, with 8 bases that match TRBD1. There are 15 residues in the CDR3. Trimming removed 4 bases from V and 5 bases from J; junction bases left unmatched: 9. Per germline, CDR1 MGHDK and CDR2 SYGVNS. In DNA, the CDR3 is TGTGCCAGCAGTGCGAGGACAGGGCTGGGGGAGACCCAGTACTTC. This gives the protein CASSARTGLGETQYF.

The chain joins TRBV5-1 to TRBJ2-3; the match to TRBD2 covers 8 bases. CDR1 is SGHRS and CDR2 is YFSETQ in the germline V gene. Trimming took 5 bases from V and 2 from J; bases not matched to a gene: 10. This CDR3 contains 16 residues. This chain's CDR3 is CASRPIAGSLTDTQYF. CDR3 bases: TGCGCCAGCAGGCCCATAGCGGGATCCCTCACAGATACGCAGTATTTT. The variable domain in full, with the rest retrieved from reference TRBV5-1 and TRBJ2-3, is KAGVTQTPRYLIKTRGQQVTLSCSPISGHRSVSWYQQTPGQGLQFLFEYFSETQRNKGNFPGRFSGRQFSNSRSEMNVSTLELGDSALYLCASRPIAGSLTDTQYFGPGTRLTVL.

The chain has TRBV5-1 and TRBJ2-1, with D unresolved. This CDR3 comprises 15 residues. CDR1 and CDR2 (germline): SGHRS, YFSETQ. V was trimmed by 4 bases and J by 8 bases, leaving 19 bases between them. Here the CDR3 reads CASSVATKLSDEQFF. The DNA of the CDR3 is TGCGCCAGCAGCGTCGCCACCAAACTAAGCGATGAGCAGTTCTTC.

This chain connects TRBV6-5 to TRBJ2-1, with 8 bases fitting TRBD1. This CDR3 has 13 amino acids. V shed 4 bases and J 8 bases; nucleotides not matched to a gene: 4. Germline CDR1 MNHEY, CDR2 SVGAGI. The CDR3 DNA is TGTGCCAGCAGTTTCGGACAGGGCTATGAGCAGTTCTTC. This encodes CASSFGQGYEQFF.

The chain combines TRBV2 with TRBJ2-1; the match to TRBD2 covers 7 bases. The germline gives CDR1 SNHLY, CDR2 FYNNEI. With 6 bases clipped from V and 0 bases from J, the junction kept 8 bases outside the gene matches. The CDR3 length is 16 residues. The CDR3 DNA reads as TGTGCCAGCAGAGGCAGACTAGCACTCTCCTACAATGAGCAGTTCTTC. As protein: CASRGRLALSYNEQFF. Full variable domain (missing parts from reference TRBV2 and TRBJ2-1): EPEVTQTPSHQVTQMGQEVILRCVPISNHLYFYWYRQILGQKVEFLVSFYNNEISEKSEIFDDQFSVERPDGSNFTLKIRSTKLEDSAMYFCASRGRLALSYNEQFFGPGTRLTVL.

The genes are TRBV10-3 and TRBJ1-1; D unclear. The CDR3 is 13 residues long. Germline V gives CDR1 ENHRY, CDR2 SYGVKD. The V end was cut by 4 bases, the J end by 1 base, with 7 bases between. CDR3 loop: CAISGLGNTEAFF. The CDR3 coding sequence is TGTGCCATCAGTGGGTTGGGGAACACTGAAGCTTTCTTT.

In its sample, this clone was seen once. The chain links TRBV30 to TRBJ2-5, with 7 bases that match TRBD1. J gave up 0 bases and V 1 base, and 11 bases lay outside the gene matches. The CDR3 covers 17 residues. Germline CDR1 GTSNPN, CDR2 SVGIG (reference sequence). CDR3 in amino acids: CAWSAPRDRVYQETQYF. The CDR3 DNA is TGTGCCTGGAGTGCGCCCCGGGACAGAGTTTACCAAGAGACCCAGTACTTC.

The chain links TRBV7-9 to TRBJ1-2; D is ambiguous. The CDR3 runs to 14 residues. CDR1 SEHNR and CDR2 FQNEAQ come from the germline V gene (reference sequence). V lost 1 base to trimming and J lost 0 bases, with 6 bases between them. The CDR3 DNA is TGTGCCAGCAGCTTAGAGACATCTAACTATGGCTACACCTTC. It specifies CASSLETSNYGYTF.

The chain is built from TRBV11-2 and TRBJ2-2; 16 bases line up with TRBD2. The length of the CDR3 is 16 residues. V lost 5 bases and J lost 5; bases outside the gene matches: 2. CDR1 SGHAT and CDR2 FQNNGV come from the germline V gene. Written as DNA, the CDR3 is TGTGCCAGCAGCCTGGGACTAGCGGGAGGGACCGGGGAGCTGTTTTTT. It is translated as CASSLGLAGGTGELFF. Full variable domain (outside the CDR3, taken from reference TRBV11-2 and TRBJ2-2): EAGVAQSPRYKIIEKRQSVAFWCNPISGHATLYWYQQILGQGPKLLIQFQNNGVVDDSQLPKDRFSAERLKGVDSTLKIQPAKLEDSAVYLCASSLGLAGGTGELFFGEGSRLTVL.

The CDR3 DNA sequence: TGTGCCAGCAGCCTCCCGGGACTAGCGGAGAATGAGCAGTTCTTC. Translation gives CASSLPGLAENEQFF. The chain carries TRBV5-6 and TRBJ2-1, with 11 bases that match TRBD2. Germline V gene lookup returns CDR1 SGHDT and CDR2 YYEEEE. V was pared by 4 bases and J by 7 bases, with 7 bases of the junction left unmatched. CDR3 length equals 15 residues.